This TCR beta chain comes out of a study of shared clonotypes between healthy human individuals (dated by TCRdb to 2019 to 2021). Study-level background: The cohort comprised a couple of women and a few men aged 18 to 49 years. For each donor, CD4 naive and CD4 memory were each given three plates, CD8 naive was given two plates, and CD8 memory was given one plate. To estimate repertoire size and how much clonotypes are shared between individuals, the study performed deep sequencing of blood TCR repertoires from a few healthy adults. Different laboratories and diverse techniques were used to prepare libraries and sequence TCR repertoires, to increase sequencing depth and limit assay-specific biases. Each donor's leukapheresis produced roughly between roughly 0.85 and 10 billion PBMCs. The investigation overall reported the following: Estimated clonotype richness was generally larger for naive than for memory subsets. Even with the large sequencing depth, rarefaction of the sorted-subset datasets indicated that sequencing was incomplete. Approximately 4.8% of naive CD4, 3.5% of naive CD8, approximately 2.2% of memory CD4, and about 0.4% of memory CD8 clonotypes were shared across several donors. Pairwise subsampling indicated that sequencing depth was expected to affect the degree of clonotype sharing among donors. Sampling was restricted to blood, and TCR repertoires in tissue are likely to differ from TCR repertoires in blood. Because the study included a small number of donors, the genetic and exposure-history diversity represented was limited. Compared with non-shared clonotypes, clonotypes shared by all four sorted-subset donors had higher generation probabilities.

In regard to this clone: Its antigen is still unknown. No base quality information exists; no much larger clone differs at one position.

For the CD8 naive samples, CD45RO-negative cells were positively selected for CCR7, yielding a CD45RA+CCR7+ population from which TemRA cells were excluded. The donors were healthy, HIV-negative adults who had no recently reported acute infections or vaccinations. Only Caucasian adults living in Nashville, Tennessee, USA were represented among the donors. After blood collection by leukapheresis, PBMCs were isolated using Ficoll-Histopaque density gradient centrifugation and then cryopreserved in the vapor phase of liquid nitrogen. Analytical flow cytometry was used to check the purity and quantity of each magnetically sorted T cell population. From each sorted fraction, genomic DNA was isolated and quantified by UV absorbance on a Nanodrop 2000c. The V end loses 1 base and the J end loses 10 bases, and a stretch of 8 bases separates them. Looking up the germline V gene yields CDR1 SGHAT and CDR2 FQNNGV. Measured from the cysteine to the phenylalanine, the CDR3 is 12 residues long. CDR3 DNA is the only sequence kept; it has 36 bases, read in frame from the first base.

TCR CDR3 regions were amplified from genomic DNA by multiplex PCR using the deep immunoSEQ assay. For each cell subset, the extracted genomic DNA was distributed evenly across all wells of several immunoSEQ 96-well plates, and each plate served as one replicate. For sorted subsets, roughly 200 ng of genomic DNA, equivalent to roughly 33,000 T cell genomes, went into each replicate PCR. Purified libraries were quantified with a Qubit 3.0 fluorometer, sized on a Bioanalyzer 2100, and re-quantified with the KAPA Library Quantification kit. Every immunoSEQ 96-well plate was sequenced on a separate single-read 150-cycle Illumina NextSeq 550 flow cell. Per the source publication's procedure: Because the immunoSEQ output held only junctional sequences and lacked quality scores, the filtering could not match the filtering applied to full-length reads. To assign V/J genes and CDR3, sequences were annotated using PyIR, a Python wrapper for IgBLAST v1.9, with IMGT germline references. Reads were removed for weak V/J assignments (E-value above 1e-6), missing CDR3, stop codons, out-of-frame junctions, or ambiguous translated residues. A V3J clonotype was defined by an identical inferred V gene, J gene, and CDR3 amino acid sequence. The percentage overlap between two repertoires was calculated by dividing the number of shared unique clonotypes by the size of the smaller repertoire. Repertoire richness was assessed with RTK rarefaction, the Chao1 estimator, and Recon v2.1 estimates of unobserved clonotypes. Generation probabilities were computed with OLGA for all TCRbeta clonotypes obtained by the gDNA method from several donors. In its TCRdb copy, this immuneACCESS table keeps in-frame sequences only and misses some clones. Where compared with another copy, unresolved V genes explain less than half of these, and the others have no known cause. V and J calls and clone size are copied from that table; D and trimming were computed from the DNA. The sample profile shows some 2.1 million clones; over 85% of them were found once. The biggest ten clones account for more than 1.5% of the sample.

The rearranged chain carries TRBV11-2 and TRBJ2-1; D gene: possibly TRBD1, on 5 matching bases. Source material: naive CD8+ T cells from PBMCs. Explained via the paper, the cell subset or site label denotes: CD45RA+CCR7+. The source of this sequence is a man between 18 and 29 years old in good health. Some clones in this sample may be carry-over from other donors' samples. In nucleotides, the sequence is TGTGCCAGCAGCTTAGGGGGCTGGGAGCAGTTCTTC. This codes for CASSLGGWEQFF.